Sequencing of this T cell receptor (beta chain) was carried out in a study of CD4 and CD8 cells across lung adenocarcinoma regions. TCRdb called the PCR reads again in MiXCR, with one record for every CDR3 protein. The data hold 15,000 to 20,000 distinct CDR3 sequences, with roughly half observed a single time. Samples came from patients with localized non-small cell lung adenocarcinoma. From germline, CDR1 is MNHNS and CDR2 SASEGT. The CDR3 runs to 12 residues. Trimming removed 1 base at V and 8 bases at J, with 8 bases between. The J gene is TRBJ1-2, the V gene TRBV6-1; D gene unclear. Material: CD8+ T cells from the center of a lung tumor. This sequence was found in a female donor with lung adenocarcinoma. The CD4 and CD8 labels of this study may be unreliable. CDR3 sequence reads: CASSEGGGGYTF. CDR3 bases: TGTGCCAGCAGTGAAGGAGGCGGAGGCTACACCTTC.